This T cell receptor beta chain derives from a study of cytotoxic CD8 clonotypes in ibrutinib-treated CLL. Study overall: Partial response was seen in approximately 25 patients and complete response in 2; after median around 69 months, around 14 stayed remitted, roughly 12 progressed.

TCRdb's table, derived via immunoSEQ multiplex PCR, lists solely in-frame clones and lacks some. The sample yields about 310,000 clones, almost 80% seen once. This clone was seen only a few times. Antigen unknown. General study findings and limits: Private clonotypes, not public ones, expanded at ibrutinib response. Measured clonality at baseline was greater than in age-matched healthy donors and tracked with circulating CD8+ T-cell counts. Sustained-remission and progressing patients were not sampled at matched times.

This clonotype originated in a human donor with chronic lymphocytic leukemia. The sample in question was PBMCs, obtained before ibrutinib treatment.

Here the CDR3 reads CASSSLAGGPGANVLTF. In nucleotides, the CDR3 is TGCGCCAGCAGCTCCCTAGCGGGAGGGCCTGGGGCCAACGTCCTGACTTTC. J is TRBJ2-6 and V is TRBV5-1, with 12 bases matching TRBD2. Germline CDR1 reads SGHRS; CDR2 reads YFSETQ. The J segment lost 2 bases and the V segment lost 3 bases, leaving 3 bases of the junction unmatched. The CDR3 is made up of 17 amino acids.